The clone carrying this TCR beta chain was observed a handful of times. Antigen: not known. The record originates from a study of T cell responses to AZD1222 COVID-19 vaccine. The study's findings and limits: Regions left unmutated in variants are reportedly the target of nearly half of spike-specific TCRs. Among the donors, most were white British and more were female, and clonal diversity was possibly underestimated.

Sequencing was performed with immunoSEQ multiplex PCR; in TCRdb, only in-frame clones are kept and a portion is missing. The sample yields over 100,000 clones, approximately 91% seen once. The sequence was collected from an adult who received the AZD1222 COVID-19 vaccine. The starting material was peripheral blood, obtained 28 days after the second AZD1222 dose.

The CDR3 is CSVVGSYEQYF. The CDR3 coding sequence is TGCAGCGTTGTCGGCTCCTACGAGCAGTACTTC. V is TRBV29-1 and J is TRBJ2-7; D call uncertain. CDR3 length: 11 residues. V was pared by 4 bases and J by 0 bases, with 4 bases between. Germline-derived CDR1 and CDR2 are SQVTM and ANQGSEA.